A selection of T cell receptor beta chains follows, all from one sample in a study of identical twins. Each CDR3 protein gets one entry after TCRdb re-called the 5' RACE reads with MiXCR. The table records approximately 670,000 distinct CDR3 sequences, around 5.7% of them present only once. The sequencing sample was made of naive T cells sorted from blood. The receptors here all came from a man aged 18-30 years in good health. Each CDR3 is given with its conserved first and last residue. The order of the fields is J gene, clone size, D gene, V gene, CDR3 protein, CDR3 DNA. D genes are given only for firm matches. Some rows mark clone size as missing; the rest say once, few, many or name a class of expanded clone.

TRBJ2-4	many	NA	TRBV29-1	CSVLADIQYF	TGCAGCGTTCTGGCGGACATTCAGTACTTC
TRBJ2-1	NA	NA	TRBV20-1	CSASLLRVAISYNEQFF	TGCAGTGCTAGTCTCCTCCGGGTGGCGATTTCCTACAATGAGCAGTTCTTC
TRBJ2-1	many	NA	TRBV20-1	CSAREGSGPYNEQFF	TGCAGTGCTAGAGAGGGTAGCGGTCCCTACAATGAGCAGTTCTTC
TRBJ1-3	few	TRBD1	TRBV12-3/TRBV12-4	CASRQGARGNTIYF	TGTGCCAGCAGACAGGGGGCGCGAGGAAACACCATATATTTT
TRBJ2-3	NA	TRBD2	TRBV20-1	CSAPPSGRTDTQYF	TGCAGTGCGCCTCCTAGCGGGAGGACAGATACGCAGTATTTT
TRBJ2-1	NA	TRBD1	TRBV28	CASSHGQGGHNEQFF	TGTGCCAGCAGTCACGGACAGGGGGGGCATAATGAGCAGTTCTTC
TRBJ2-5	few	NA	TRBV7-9	CASSITTGIQETQYF	TGTGCCAGCAGCATCACTACAGGGATCCAGGAGACCCAGTACTTC
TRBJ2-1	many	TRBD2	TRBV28	CASSLGGLLRSYNEQFF	TGTGCCAGCAGTTTGGGGGGACTACTCCGCTCCTACAATGAGCAGTTCTTC
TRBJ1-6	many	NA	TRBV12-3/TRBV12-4	CASSYRVGNSPLHF	TGTGCCAGCAGTTACAGGGTCGGGAATTCACCCCTCCACTTT
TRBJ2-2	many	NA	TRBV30	CAWSPPRPGELFF	TGTGCCTGGAGTCCTCCTAGGCCAGGGGAGCTGTTTTTT
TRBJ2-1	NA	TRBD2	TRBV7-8	CASSPHGLAGGSYNEQFF	TGTGCCAGCAGCCCCCACGGACTAGCGGGAGGATCCTACAATGAGCAGTTCTTC
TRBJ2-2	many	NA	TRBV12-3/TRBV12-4	CASSFSGRSGGELFF	TGTGCCAGCAGTTTCTCCGGGAGATCTGGCGGGGAGCTGTTTTTT
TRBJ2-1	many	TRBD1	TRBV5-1	CASSTGGQNSYNEQFF	TGCGCCAGCAGCACAGGGGGGCAGAACTCCTACAATGAGCAGTTCTTC
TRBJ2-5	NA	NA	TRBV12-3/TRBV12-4	CASSLSLIKQETQYF	TGTGCCAGCAGTTTATCTCTGATAAAACAAGAGACCCAGTACTTC
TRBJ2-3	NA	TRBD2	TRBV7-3	CASSPPGTSGTDTQYF	TGTGCCAGCAGCCCCCCCGGGACTAGCGGGACAGATACGCAGTATTTT
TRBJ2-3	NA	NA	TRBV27	CASSLTVSPPPDTQYF	TGTGCCAGCAGTTTAACTGTCTCCCCTCCCCCAGATACGCAGTATTTT
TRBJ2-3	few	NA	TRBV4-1	CASSQISREADTQYF	TGCGCCAGCAGCCAAATTTCTAGGGAGGCAGATACGCAGTATTTT
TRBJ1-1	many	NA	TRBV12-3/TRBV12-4	CASTSYRGTEAFF	TGTGCCAGCACCTCATATAGAGGCACTGAAGCTTTCTTT
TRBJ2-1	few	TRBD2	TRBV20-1	CSARDSAGGLGEQFF	TGCAGTGCTAGAGATTCGGCGGGAGGGCTTGGCGAGCAGTTCTTC
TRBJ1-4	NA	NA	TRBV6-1	CAWGPPEELFF	TGTGCCTGGGGACCCCCAGAGGAACTGTTTTTT
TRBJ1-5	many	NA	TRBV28	CASRPTGRGQPQHF	TGTGCCAGCAGGCCCACAGGGAGAGGCCAGCCCCAGCATTTT
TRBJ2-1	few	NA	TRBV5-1	CASSLVVENEQFF	TGCGCCAGCAGCTTGGTTGTCGAGAATGAGCAGTTCTTC
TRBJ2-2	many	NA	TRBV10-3	CAISETGTVNTGELFF	TGTGCCATCAGTGAAACCGGGACGGTCAACACCGGGGAGCTGTTTTTT
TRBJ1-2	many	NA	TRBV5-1	CASRPIWWVYGYTF	TGCGCCAGCAGGCCGATTTGGTGGGTGTATGGCTACACCTTC
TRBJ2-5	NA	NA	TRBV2	CASSRQGGQETQYF	TGTGCCAGCAGCCGACAGGGAGGGCAAGAGACCCAGTACTTC
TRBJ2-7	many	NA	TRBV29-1	CSVEGAYEQYF	TGCAGCGTTGAAGGCGCCTACGAGCAGTACTTC
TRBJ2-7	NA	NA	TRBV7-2	CASSPQKGDSNEQYF	TGTGCCAGCAGCCCACAGAAGGGGGACTCCAACGAGCAGTACTTC
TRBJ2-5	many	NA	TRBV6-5	CASSYGGGGETQYF	TGTGCCAGCAGTTATGGCGGAGGGGGTGAGACCCAGTACTTC
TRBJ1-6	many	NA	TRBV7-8	CASSLRQNNNSPLHF	TGTGCCAGCAGCTTAAGACAGAATAATAATTCACCCCTCCACTTT
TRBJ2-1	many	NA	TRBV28	CASSFPLLSRSYNEQFF	TGTGCCAGCAGTTTCCCGCTCCTCTCCCGATCCTACAATGAGCAGTTCTTC
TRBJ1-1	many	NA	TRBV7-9	CASSLGRGDTEAFF	TGTGCCAGCAGCCTTGGACGGGGGGACACTGAAGCTTTCTTT
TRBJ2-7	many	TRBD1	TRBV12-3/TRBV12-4	CASSYALTGDEQYF	TGTGCCAGCAGTTACGCACTAACAGGGGACGAGCAGTACTTC
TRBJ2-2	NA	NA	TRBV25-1	CASRPGRVANTGELFF	TGTGCCAGCAGGCCCGGCAGGGTAGCAAACACCGGGGAGCTGTTTTTT
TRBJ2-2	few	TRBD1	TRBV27	CATYGQGVGTGELFF	TGTGCCACTTACGGGCAGGGGGTCGGTACCGGGGAGCTGTTTTTT
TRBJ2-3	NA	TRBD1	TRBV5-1	CASSASRDRGGTDTQYF	TGCGCCAGCAGCGCGTCCCGGGACAGGGGTGGAACAGATACGCAGTATTTT
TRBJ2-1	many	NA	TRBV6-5	CASSYSGFPNEQFF	TGTGCCAGCAGTTACTCTGGGTTCCCCAATGAGCAGTTCTTC
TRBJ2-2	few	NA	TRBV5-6	CASSLEYGTGELFF	TGTGCCAGCAGCTTGGAGTACGGCACCGGGGAGCTGTTTTTT
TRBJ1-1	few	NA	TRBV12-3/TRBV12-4	CASSSHGEAFF	TGTGCCAGCAGTTCCCACGGCGAAGCTTTCTTT
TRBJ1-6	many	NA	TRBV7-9	CASSSELTLHF	TGTGCCAGCAGCTCAGAACTCACCCTCCACTTT
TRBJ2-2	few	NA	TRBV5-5	CASSLEAAGFTGELFF	TGTGCCAGCAGCTTGGAGGCGGCTGGGTTCACCGGGGAGCTGTTTTTT
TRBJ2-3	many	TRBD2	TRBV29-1	CSVLNLREGPTDTQYF	TGCAGCGTTCTAAATTTACGGGAGGGCCCCACAGATACGCAGTATTTT
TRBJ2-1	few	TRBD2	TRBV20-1	CSATAGGRYNEQFF	TGCAGTGCTACAGCGGGAGGGAGATACAATGAGCAGTTCTTC
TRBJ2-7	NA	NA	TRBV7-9	CASSLAVRDEQYF	TGTGCCAGCAGCTTAGCGGTCAGGGACGAGCAGTACTTC
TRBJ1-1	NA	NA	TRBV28	CASQGITMNTEAFF	TGTGCCAGCCAGGGTATAACCATGAACACTGAAGCTTTCTTT
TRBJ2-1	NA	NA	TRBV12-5	CASTGVGYNEQFF	TGTGCTAGCACGGGAGTGGGGTACAATGAGCAGTTCTTC
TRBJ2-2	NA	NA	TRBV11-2	CASSLVTENTGELFF	TGTGCCAGCAGCTTAGTTACGGAGAACACCGGGGAGCTGTTTTTT
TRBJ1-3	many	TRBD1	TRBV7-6	CASSLGTGDLSGNTIYF	TGTGCCAGCAGCTTAGGGACAGGAGACCTGTCTGGAAACACCATATATTTT
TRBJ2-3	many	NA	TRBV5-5	CASSLALQAVGDTQYF	TGTGCCAGCAGCTTGGCCCTACAGGCGGTCGGAGATACGCAGTATTTT
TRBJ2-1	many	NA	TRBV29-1	CSVVGGRYEQFF	TGCAGCGTTGTAGGTGGTAGATACGAGCAGTTCTTC
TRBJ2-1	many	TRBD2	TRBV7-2	CASSPLAGGFRDEQFF	TGTGCCAGCAGCCCGCTAGCGGGAGGATTTCGGGATGAGCAGTTCTTC
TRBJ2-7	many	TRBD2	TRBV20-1	CSASPSGLSYEQYF	TGCAGTGCTAGTCCTAGCGGGTTGTCCTACGAGCAGTACTTC
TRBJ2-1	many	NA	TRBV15	CATAGLYNEQFF	TGTGCCACCGCGGGGCTGTACAATGAGCAGTTCTTC
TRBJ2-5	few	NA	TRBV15	CATSRDRRTQYF	TGTGCCACCAGCAGAGATAGGCGGACCCAGTACTTC
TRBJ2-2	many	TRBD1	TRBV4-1	CASSQVSGGGELFF	TGCGCCAGCAGCCAAGTATCAGGGGGCGGGGAGCTGTTTTTT